These T cell receptor beta chains were read from a single sample in a study of cytomegalovirus exposure and HLA in healthy donors. This table comes from immunoSEQ multiplex PCR, and its TCRdb copy is limited to in-frame clones, with some not included. This table has over 150,000 clones, around 80% appearing once. Sequencing was carried out using PBMCs. These receptors all stem from a woman aged 30 to 39 in good health and CMV-seropositive. Both conserved end residues are part of each CDR3. Fields, in order: CDR3 DNA, CDR3 protein, clone size, D gene, J gene, V gene. D genes are given only for firm matches. The size entry is marked missing in some rows and otherwise reads once, few, many or a size class.

TGTGCCAGCAGCTTAAGAGCGGGAGGGCCTATGGGGGAGCTGTTTTTT | CASSLRAGGPMGELFF | - | TRBD2 | TRBJ2-2 | TRBV7-2
TGCGCCAGCAGTGAGTCGCCAGGGGCGAGCAATCAGCCCCAGCATTTT | CASSESPGASNQPQHF | - | - | TRBJ1-5 | TRBV10-2
TGCAGCGTTCAAACAGGGTATGAGTATGGCTACACCTTC | CSVQTGYEYGYTF | - | - | TRBJ1-2 | TRBV29-1
TGTGCCAGCAGTTTGGGGGGCGGGAGTGAAAAACTGTTTTTT | CASSLGGGSEKLFF | - | - | TRBJ1-4 | TRBV27
TGTGCCAGTAACACCGGGACAGGGGGCTTCGGCACTGAAGCTTTCTTT | CASNTGTGGFGTEAFF | - | TRBD1 | TRBJ1-1 | TRBV27
TGCGCCAGCAGCTTGGGGGTAGCGGGAGGACAAGAGACCCAGTACTTC | CASSLGVAGGQETQYF | - | TRBD2 | TRBJ2-5 | TRBV5-1
TGTGCCATGGCGGCGACTAGCGGGAGGGGGCAATCCTACAATGAGCAGTTCTTC | CAMAATSGRGQSYNEQFF | - | TRBD2 | TRBJ2-1 | TRBV10-3
TGTGCCAGCAACATTTTGGGACAGTTAGCTTACGAGCAGTACTTC | CASNILGQLAYEQYF | few | TRBD1 | TRBJ2-7 | TRBV28
TGTGCCAGCGCCCCGGCCGAGCGGGCATATGGCTACACCTTC | CASAPAERAYGYTF | once | - | TRBJ1-2 | TRBV5-6
TGCGCCAGCAGCTTGGATACGGGAGCACACAATGAGCAGTTCTTC | CASSLDTGAHNEQFF | - | - | TRBJ2-1 | TRBV5-1
TGTGCCAGCAGCCGTCCGTGGGGGGGACAGGGGGGAGGCGAGCAGTACTTC | CASSRPWGGQGGGEQYF | - | TRBD1 | TRBJ2-7 | TRBV28
TGTGCCAGCAGCGTAGGGAGCGGAGAAATCTACGAGCAGTACTTC | CASSVGSGEIYEQYF | - | - | TRBJ2-7 | TRBV9
TGTGCCAGCAGCACAGACAGGGAAATGGCCCAGCATTTT | CASSTDREMAQHF | once | TRBD1 | TRBJ1-5 | TRBV11-2
TGTGCCAGCAGCGCTGGGGGAGGGGGAACTGGGGCCAACGTCCTGACTTTC | CASSAGGGGTGANVLTF | - | - | TRBJ2-6 | TRBV9
TGTGCCAGCAGCTCAACCGGGACAGGGAGGGATCAGCCCCAGCATTTT | CASSSTGTGRDQPQHF | - | TRBD1 | TRBJ1-5 | TRBV7-9
TGCGCCAGCAGCCAAGACAGGTTCAATCAGCCCCAGCATTTT | CASSQDRFNQPQHF | - | - | TRBJ1-5 | TRBV4-1
TGTGCCTGGAGCAGGGGGCGAGAGACCCAGTACTTC | CAWSRGRETQYF | - | TRBD1 | TRBJ2-5 | TRBV30
TGCGCCAGCAGCTTGGGACAGGGCTTCGGCTACACCTTC | CASSLGQGFGYTF | - | TRBD1 | TRBJ1-2 | TRBV5-1
TGTGCCAGCAGCCAACTGGACAGGGTACCTGGAAACACCATATATTTT | CASSQLDRVPGNTIYF | few | TRBD1 | TRBJ1-3 | TRBV4-2
TGTGCCAGCAGTCCCCCGGCCAGTCTAGCTTGGATCGGTGAGCAGTTCTTC | CASSPPASLAWIGEQFF | once | - | TRBJ2-1 | TRBV27
TGTGCCAGCAGCTTAGGATTGACAGGGGATACCCAGTACTTC | CASSLGLTGDTQYF | - | TRBD1 | TRBJ2-5 | TRBV7-3
TGTGCCAGCAGTTCCCTGTACCGGGACAGCTCCTACGAGCAGTACTTC | CASSSLYRDSSYEQYF | - | TRBD1 | TRBJ2-7 | TRBV27
TGCATCGCGTCGGGGGGCTACACCTTC | CIASGGYTF | - | - | TRBJ1-2 | TRBV20-1
TGTGCCAGCAGCTTGGGGACTAGTCTAGAGACCCAGTACTTC | CASSLGTSLETQYF | - | TRBD2 | TRBJ2-5 | TRBV5-4
TGTGCCTGGGACACTGGCTATGGCTACACCTTC | CAWDTGYGYTF | - | - | TRBJ1-2 | TRBV30
TGTGCCAGCAGTTCTCCCGGGAGCTACACAGATACGCAGTATTTT | CASSSPGSYTDTQYF | - | - | TRBJ2-3 | TRBV27
TGCGCCAGCAGCTTGAGGCCTATAGTAAGAGGGACTAGCGGATACAATGAGCAGTTCTTC | CASSLRPIVRGTSGYNEQFF | - | TRBD2 | TRBJ2-1 | TRBV5-1
TGTGCCAGCAGCTCCCGGGGAGGCTACACCTTC | CASSSRGGYTF | - | - | TRBJ1-2 | TRBV7-3
TGTGCCAGCAGTGACAAACAGGGGGCGAAAGATACGCAGTATTTT | CASSDKQGAKDTQYF | - | TRBD1 | TRBJ2-3 | TRBV6-4
TGTGCCAGCAGCCAAGATGGGGGCGGGACTAACCAAGAGACCCAGTACTTC | CASSQDGGGTNQETQYF | - | - | TRBJ2-5 | TRBV4-2
TGTGCCAGCAGTGAAGCGGCAGGGGCTGGCTCCTACAATGAGCAGTTCTTC | CASSEAAGAGSYNEQFF | once | - | TRBJ2-1 | TRBV6-1
TGTGCCAGCAGCCCCCGTACTGGGGGGGTTAATCAGCCCCAGCATTTT | CASSPRTGGVNQPQHF | - | - | TRBJ1-5 | TRBV7-8
TGTGCCAGCAACCCCGGCGGGCTAGCTTACAATGAGCAGTTCTTC | CASNPGGLAYNEQFF | - | - | TRBJ2-1 | TRBV28
TGTGCCAGCAGTTTGAGCGGGAGCAGCCCAAACTCTAATGAGCAGTTCTTC | CASSLSGSSPNSNEQFF | - | TRBD2 | TRBJ2-1 | TRBV28
TGCGCCAGCGGGAGTAGGTACAATGAGCAGTTCTTC | CASGSRYNEQFF | few | - | TRBJ2-1 | TRBV4-1
TGTGCCACTCGACAGGGGGCCTACGAGCAGTACTTC | CATRQGAYEQYF | - | TRBD1 | TRBJ2-7 | TRBV18
TGTGCCAGCAGCGTAGAGGCGGGGGGCAGCACCGGGGAGCTGTTTTTT | CASSVEAGGSTGELFF | - | TRBD2 | TRBJ2-2 | TRBV9
TGTGCCAGCAGCACAGGGGTTACTCAGCCCCAGCATTTT | CASSTGVTQPQHF | - | TRBD1 | TRBJ1-5 | TRBV6-5
TGTGCCAGCAGCTACATAGATGGACTCCAGAGGACTGAAGCTTTCTTT | CASSYIDGLQRTEAFF | - | - | TRBJ1-1 | TRBV6-5
TGCGCCAGCAGCTTGGCAGCGGGAGAAAATCAGCCCCAGCATTTT | CASSLAAGENQPQHF | - | - | TRBJ1-5 | TRBV5-1
TGTGCCAGCAGCCCGGGACTAGCGGGTACCAATGAGCAGTTCTTC | CASSPGLAGTNEQFF | - | TRBD2 | TRBJ2-1 | TRBV7-7
TGTGCCAGCAGCTCCTCGTTTAGTGAAAAACTGTTTTTT | CASSSSFSEKLFF | - | - | TRBJ1-4 | TRBV7-9
TGTGCCAGCAGCGTAGCGTGGGGAGGCGGCGGGGAGCAGTACTTC | CASSVAWGGGGEQYF | - | - | TRBJ2-7 | TRBV9
TGCGCCAGCAGCTTGGGAGGGTCCGACGGCGGAAACACCATATATTTT | CASSLGGSDGGNTIYF | - | - | TRBJ1-3 | TRBV5-1
TGTGCCAGCAGTGAACAGGGCCGGACTGAAGCTTTCTTT | CASSEQGRTEAFF | few | - | TRBJ1-1 | TRBV25-1
TGTGCCAGCAGCCCCGGGGGGGTCGAGGGGAATGAAAAACTGTTTTTT | CASSPGGVEGNEKLFF | - | - | TRBJ1-4 | TRBV7-9
TGCAGCGTTGTCATGTCTAGCGGGGTGGAGTACGAGCAGTACTTC | CSVVMSSGVEYEQYF | - | TRBD2 | TRBJ2-7 | TRBV29-1
TGTGCCAGCAGTTTAAGCCTTATTTCCTACAATGAGCAGTTCTTC | CASSLSLISYNEQFF | - | - | TRBJ2-1 | TRBV28
TGTGCCAGCAGTTTATCCTATAGCGGAGAAGCCTACGAGCAGTACTTC | CASSLSYSGEAYEQYF | - | - | TRBJ2-7 | TRBV27
TGCAGCGTTGATAGAAGGACTAGCGGGGACACCGGGGAGCTGTTTTTT | CSVDRRTSGDTGELFF | - | TRBD2 | TRBJ2-2 | TRBV29-1
TGTGCCAGCAGTTACTCGAGCGGGGCTGGGGCCAACGTCCTGACTTTC | CASSYSSGAGANVLTF | - | TRBD2 | TRBJ2-6 | TRBV6-5
TGTGCCAGCAGCACCTCGACAGGGACGGGGGCCAACGTCCTGACTTTC | CASSTSTGTGANVLTF | - | TRBD1 | TRBJ2-6 | TRBV11-3